The 24 T cell receptor beta chains below all came from one sample that was sequenced in a study of PD-L1 blockade in urothelial cancer. Data came from immunoSEQ multiplex PCR; TCRdb stores just in-frame clones and leaves some out. The sample lists more than 90,000 clones; 85% to 95% were seen once. Time point in this sample: peripheral blood 6 weeks after treatment start. Source: PBMCs, taken around atezolizumab (anti-PD-L1) treatment. The receptors come from a man aged 55 to 69 with urothelial cancer.

The V gene is TRBV10-3, the J gene TRBJ1-1; 7 nucleotides align to TRBD1. V was pared by 6 bases and J by 1 base, with 5 bases of the junction left unmatched. CDR1 is ENHRY, CDR2 SYGVKD, per germline. This CDR3 spans 14 amino acids. Written as DNA, the CDR3 is TGTGCCATCAGCCCGGGACAGACGAACACTGAAGCTTTCTTT. This translates into CAISPGQTNTEAFF.

This rearrangement joins TRBV27 to TRBJ2-7, with 9 bases identical to TRBD1. V dropped 1 base and J dropped 5; count of bases not matched to a gene: 15. Germline assignment: CDR1 MNHEY and CDR2 SMNVEV (reference sequence). The CDR3 has 18 amino acids. CDR3 DNA: TGTGCCAGCAGTTTATTCGGCTTGACCAACAGGGGGCCGCACGAGCAGTACTTC. Amino acid sequence: CASSLFGLTNRGPHEQYF.

The chain carries TRBV29-1 and TRBJ2-1, with TRBD2 matching over 10 bases. V shed 6 bases, J shed 4 bases, and the junction held 6 bases outside the gene matches. The germline CDR1 and CDR2 sequences are SQVTM and ANQGSEA. The CDR3 is 14 residues long. CDR3 in amino acids: CSVAWTSGYNEQFF. The DNA for the CDR3 is TGCAGCGTCGCCTGGACTAGCGGTTACAATGAGCAGTTCTTC.

This clone was detected once. V gene TRBV9 combines with J gene TRBJ2-3; 8 bases align to TRBD2. Trimming cost V 2 bases and J 4 bases; bases outside gene matches: 9. Germline CDR1 SGDLS, CDR2 YYNGEE. This CDR3 is built from 16 residues. CDR3 nucleotide sequence: TGTGCCAGCAGCGTGTCGGGGGGGGCAGGGGCAGATACGCAGTATTTT. Translated, it gives CASSVSGGAGADTQYF.

The chain recombines TRBV10-3 with TRBJ2-5, with 8 bases matching TRBD1. CDR3 size: 14 residues. Germline V lookup: CDR1 ENHRY, CDR2 SYGVKD. J lost 4 bases, V lost 6 bases, and 7 bases had no gene match. The CDR3 nucleotides are TGTGCCATCAGAACAGGGGGGTCAGGAGAGACCCAGTACTTC. This encodes CAIRTGGSGETQYF.

The genes are TRBV4-2 and TRBJ1-1; weak D call: TRBD1 (6 bases). This CDR3 is 15 amino acids long. The ends were cut back, 3 bases at V and 2 bases at J, with 13 bases in the middle. Germline assignment: CDR1 LGHNA and CDR2 YNFKEQ. The CDR3 DNA sequence: TGTGCCAGCAGCCATCTGGGGGCGGATAACACTGAAGCTTTCTTT. It codes for CASSHLGADNTEAFF.

V is TRBV5-1 and J is TRBJ1-2, with D perhaps TRBD1 (5 bases). Germline V gene data show CDR1 as SGHRS and CDR2 as YFSETQ. V lost 1 base and J 10 bases, leaving 11 bases between the germline ends. The CDR3 runs 12 residues. In DNA, the CDR3 is TGCGCCAGCAGCTTGCGGGGGGGTTTCTACACCTTC. Amino acids: CASSLRGGFYTF. Using reference TRBV5-1 and TRBJ1-2 for the parts outside the CDR3, the full variable domain is KAGVTQTPRYLIKTRGQQVTLSCSPISGHRSVSWYQQTPGQGLQFLFEYFSETQRNKGNFPGRFSGRQFSNSRSEMNVSTLELGDSALYLCASSLRGGFYTFGSGTRLTVV.

This sequence joins TRBV23-1 and TRBJ2-7; possibly TRBD1 for D (6 bases). TRBV23-1 qualifies as an ORF whose function is uncertain. The CDR3 is 14 amino acids. Trimming pared 6 bases from V and 6 bases from J, leaving 18 bases between. CDR3 in amino acids: CASSGQPLFCEQYF. The CDR3 nucleotides are TGCGCCAGCAGCGGACAGCCCCTCTTCTGCGAGCAGTACTTC.

V is TRBV15 and J is TRBJ1-3; possible D gene TRBD1, 6 bases. The V gene lost 4 bases and the J gene lost 6 bases, with 13 bases spanning the gap. Germline CDR1 reads LNHNV; CDR2 reads YYDKDF (reference sequence). The CDR3 sequence is 14 residues long. CDR3: CATSTDRLENTIYF. CDR3 coding DNA: TGTGCCACCAGCACCGACAGGCTCGAAAACACCATATATTTT. Combining the CDR3 with reference TRBV15 and TRBJ1-3 gives the whole variable domain DAMVIQNPRYQVTQFGKPVTLSCSQTLNHNVMYWYQQKSSQAPKLLFHYYDKDFNNEADTPDNFQSRRPNTSFCFLDIRSPGLGDTAMYLCATSTDRLENTIYFGEGSWLTVV.

The chain couples TRBV19 to TRBJ2-1; D is possibly TRBD2 (5 bases). The germline V gene encodes CDR1 LNHDA and CDR2 SQIVND (reference sequence). Deletions cut 3 bases from V and 1 base from J, with 7 bases between. The CDR3 spans 14 residues. Written as DNA, the CDR3 is TGTGCCAGTAGTATTGAGGGATCCTACAATGAGCAGTTCTTC. Its translation is CASSIEGSYNEQFF.

V is TRBV27 and J is TRBJ2-3; 9 bases are a match to TRBD2. Germline V gene data show CDR1 as MNHEY and CDR2 as SMNVEV (reference sequence). V lost 3 bases, J lost 1 base, and 5 bases stayed unmatched. This CDR3 contains 16 residues. The CDR3 spells CASSLPQRGGTDTQYF. CDR3 sequence (DNA): TGTGCCAGCAGTTTGCCCCAGCGGGGGGGCACAGATACGCAGTATTTT.

The chain links TRBV7-2 to TRBJ1-4; tentatively, D is TRBD1 (6 bases). The CDR3 loop spans 15 amino acids. Germline V gene lookup returns CDR1 SGHTA and CDR2 FQGNSA. Trimming took 4 bases from V and 6 from J, leaving 15 bases between them. The CDR3 is CASSSSTGYDEKLFF. The CDR3 DNA reads as TGTGCCAGCAGCTCAAGCACAGGGTACGATGAAAAACTGTTTTTT.

The chain employs TRBV4-2 and TRBJ1-5, with unresolved D. The CDR3 contains 13 residues. Trimming took off 0 bases at V and 6 bases at J, with 6 bases between the two ends. In germline, CDR1 is LGHNA, CDR2 YNFKEQ. This CDR3 reads CASSQEPTQPQHF. CDR3 sequence (DNA): TGTGCCAGCAGCCAAGAACCTACTCAGCCCCAGCATTTT.

This chain uses TRBV6-1 with TRBJ2-7; D is perhaps TRBD2 (5 bases). V was clipped by 5 bases and J by 3 bases, with 17 bases between them. CDR3 length equals 15 residues. Germline V gives CDR1 MNHNS, CDR2 SASEGT. The CDR3 sequence: CASSTRRTQNYEQYF. Written as DNA, the CDR3 is TGTGCCAGCAGTACCCGGAGGACTCAGAACTACGAGCAGTACTTC.

This clone has only one observation. This chain links TRBV7-2 with TRBJ2-7, with D possibly TRBD2 on 6 matching bases. The CDR3 length is 15 residues. From germline, CDR1 is SGHTA and CDR2 FQGNSA. With 5 bases removed from V and 4 bases from J, the gap between germline ends came to 18 bases. The CDR3 here is CASSRIVVAEYEQYF. CDR3 in DNA: TGTGCCAGCAGCCGAATAGTGGTAGCGGAGTACGAGCAGTACTTC.

This chain links TRBV12-1 with TRBJ2-1; TRBD2, as called in the table, went unchecked against the DNA. TRBV12-1 is a recognized pseudogene. This CDR3 contains 15 residues. CDR3 loop: CASSFVAGGLNEQFF. CDR3 DNA: TGTGCCAGCAGCTTTGTAGCGGGAGGGTTAAATGAGCAGTTCTTC.

The chain couples TRBV5-1 to TRBJ2-3; D unclear. V was shortened by 0 bases and J by 2 bases, with 10 bases between the two germline ends. The CDR3 is 15 amino acids. Germline values: CDR1 SGHRS, CDR2 YFSETQ. CDR3: CASSLGAPFTDTQYF. CDR3 DNA: TGCGCCAGCAGCTTGGGGGCACCGTTCACAGATACGCAGTATTTT.

The chain joins TRBV11-3 to TRBJ2-1; 7 bases line up with TRBD2. Germline V gives CDR1 SGHNT, CDR2 YENEEA. V shed 1 base and J 4 bases; nucleotides not matched to a gene: 4. This CDR3 spans 15 amino acids. Written as DNA, the CDR3 is TGTGCCAGCAGCTTAGGGAGCGGGAATTACAATGAGCAGTTCTTC. This translates into CASSLGSGNYNEQFF. Full variable domain (rest looked up from reference TRBV11-3 and TRBJ2-1): EAGVVQSPRYKIIEKKQPVAFWCNPISGHNTLYWYLQNLGQGPELLIRYENEEAVDDSQLPKDRFSAERLKGVDSTLKIQPAELGDSAVYLCASSLGSGNYNEQFFGPGTRLTVL.

The rearrangement joins TRBV7-2 to TRBJ2-5; D not certain. CDR3 length: 14 amino acids. Germline V gene data show CDR1 as SGHTA and CDR2 as FQGNSA. V was trimmed by 4 bases and J by 5 bases, leaving 14 bases between them. In DNA form, the CDR3 reads TGTGCCAGCAGCTCTAGATCAAACGCGGAGACCCAGTACTTC. Translated: CASSSRSNAETQYF.

The CDR3 DNA reads as TGTGCCAGCAGCTTGGCCTTGGCATCGGGAACCCAAGAGACCCAGTACTTC. It specifies CASSLALASGTQETQYF. The chain recombines TRBV5-8 with TRBJ2-5, with D possibly matching TRBD2 (5 bases). Trimming shortened V by 0 bases and J by 1 base, and 16 bases separated the two germline ends. CDR3 length: 17 amino acids. CDR1 is SGHTS, CDR2 YDEGEE, per germline.

The rearrangement joins TRBV5-1 to TRBJ2-3; D is unresolved. The germline V gene has CDR1 SGHRS and CDR2 YFSETQ. CDR3 length: 15 residues. V was pared by 4 bases and J by 1 base, with 13 bases between. CDR3 in DNA: TGCGCCAGCAGCGTGCCCTTAGTAGGCACAGATACGCAGTATTTT. Residues: CASSVPLVGTDTQYF.

This chain uses TRBV20-1 with TRBJ2-1; D call uncertain. The ends were cut back, 6 bases at V and 3 bases at J, with 6 bases in the middle. This CDR3 comprises 11 residues. From germline, CDR1 is DFQATT and CDR2 SNEGSKA (reference sequence). The CDR3 nucleotides are TGCAGTGCCCCCTACTACAATGAGCAGTTCTTC. Translated: CSAPYYNEQFF.

The V call is TRBV13, the J call TRBJ2-5, with a tentative D call TRBD1 (6 bases). Germline V CDR1 and CDR2: PRHDT, FYEKMQ (reference sequence). Trimming shortened V by 5 bases and J by 3 bases, and 16 bases separated the two germline ends. The CDR3 extends over 15 amino acids. CDR3 in amino acids: CASSRMNSGEETQYF. The CDR3 nucleotides are TGTGCCAGCAGCAGAATGAACTCAGGGGAAGAGACCCAGTACTTC.

J is TRBJ1-1 and V is TRBV29-1; possibly TRBD1 for D (6 bases). The CDR3 consists of 13 residues. V was clipped by 5 bases and J by 1 base, with 11 bases between them. Germline lookup yields CDR1 SQVTM and CDR2 ANQGSEA. The CDR3 sequence: CSVHTGQNTEAFF. The CDR3 region has the DNA TGCAGCGTTCACACAGGGCAGAACACTGAAGCTTTCTTT.